Below, one TCR beta chain is given with its context. CDR1 KGHSH and CDR2 LQKENI come from the germline V gene. The V end was cut by 4 bases, the J end by 1 base, with 17 bases between. The CDR3 extends over 17 amino acids. This record belongs to a study of STAT5B mutations in CD4+ large granular lymphocyte leukemia. Only in-frame clones appear in the TCRdb table, and some are missing; sequencing was by immunoSEQ multiplex PCR. This table has 22,000 or so clones, over 80% appearing once. J is TRBJ2-4 and V is TRBV18; D not certain. This sequence originates from a human donor in good health. Sequenced: CD4+ T cells from blood buffy coats. The CDR3 loop is CASSQFAGHWAKNIQYF. The CDR3 nucleotides read TGTGCCAGCTCACAATTCGCAGGCCATTGGGCCAAAAACATTCAGTACTTC.